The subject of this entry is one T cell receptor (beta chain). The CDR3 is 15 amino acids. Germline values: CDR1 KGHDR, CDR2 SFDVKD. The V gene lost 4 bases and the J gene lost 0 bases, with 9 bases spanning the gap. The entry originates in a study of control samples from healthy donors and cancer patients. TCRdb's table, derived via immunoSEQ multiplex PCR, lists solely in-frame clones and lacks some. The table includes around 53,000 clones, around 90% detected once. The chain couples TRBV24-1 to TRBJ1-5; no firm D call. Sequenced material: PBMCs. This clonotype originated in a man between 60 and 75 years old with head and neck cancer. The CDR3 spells CATSDTRYSNQPQHF. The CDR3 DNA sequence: TGTGCCACCAGTGACACAAGATATAGCAATCAGCCCCAGCATTTT.